A selection of T cell receptor beta chains follows, all from one sample in a study of CD4 T cells in relation to SARS-CoV-2 and coronaviruses. Method: immunoSEQ multiplex PCR; TCRdb's copy keeps in-frame clones and lacks some. The data show 43,000 or so clones, with over 70% seen just once and more than 1.4% held by the top ten. The antigens of these receptors remain unknown. The sequencing input was naive CD4+ T cells from PBMCs, cultured in vitro. The receptors stem from an adult with COVID-19. Both conserved end residues are part of each CDR3. A D gene is named only where the DNA matches it firmly. A clone size is listed for some rows: how often the clone was seen (once, few, many), or a class if it is expanded.

>TRBJ2-7|TRBD1|.|TRBV18
CASSPRIGQGLDEQYF
TGTGCCAGCTCACCTAGAATTGGACAGGGCTTGGACGAGCAGTACTTC
>TRBJ1-1|TRBD1|.|TRBV4-1
CASSQDPGQAHPEAFF
TGCGCCAGCAGCCAAGACCCCGGACAGGCTCACCCTGAGGCTTTCTTT
>TRBJ1-5|.|.|TRBV11-2
CASSGDGNQPQHF
TGTGCCAGCTCAGGGGATGGCAATCAGCCCCAGCATTTT
>TRBJ2-1|TRBD2|.|TRBV6-5
CASSSWTRPRNEQFF
TGTGCCAGCAGTTCCTGGACTAGGCCGCGGAATGAGCAGTTCTTC
>TRBJ1-1|.|.|TRBV7-2
CASSSRGRGPNTEAFF
TGTGCCAGCAGCTCCAGAGGACGGGGGCCTAACACTGAAGCTTTCTTT
>TRBJ2-2|.|few|TRBV7-9
CASSWDTGELFF
TGTGCCAGCAGCTGGGACACCGGGGAGCTGTTTTTT
>TRBJ2-7|TRBD2|medium-sized|TRBV28
CASSSLGGRGEGEQYF
TGTGCCAGCAGTTCCCTCGGAGGGAGGGGAGAGGGCGAGCAGTACTTC
>TRBJ1-1|.|.|TRBV30
CAVTWASENTEAFF
TGTGCTGTGACATGGGCCTCCGAGAACACTGAAGCTTTCTTT
>TRBJ1-5|.|.|TRBV15
CATRGGGGPQHF
TGTGCCACCCGTGGGGGGGGCGGGCCCCAGCATTTT
>TRBJ2-7|.|.|TRBV7-9
CASSLGELVYEQYF
TGTGCCAGCAGCTTAGGGGAGTTAGTCTACGAGCAGTACTTC
>TRBJ2-1|.|.|TRBV30
CAWQKEKYNEQFF
TGTGCCTGGCAAAAAGAGAAATACAATGAGCAGTTCTTC
>TRBJ1-6|.|few|TRBV21-1
CASSKEGGNSPLHF
TGTGCCAGCAGCAAAGAGGGAGGGAATTCACCCCTCCACTTT
>TRBJ2-3|.|.|TRBV4-3
CASSQEGLDTQYF
TGCGCCAGCAGCCAAGAGGGTCTAGATACGCAGTATTTT
>TRBJ1-2|.|.|TRBV6-5
CASSYYGVLSGYTF
TGTGCCAGCAGTTACTATGGGGTTCTAAGCGGCTACACCTTC
>TRBJ2-7|.|.|TRBV10-3
CAVGGETYEQYF
TGTGCCGTAGGGGGGGAGACCTACGAGCAGTACTTC
>TRBJ2-1|TRBD2|.|TRBV5-6
CASSLESGARYNEQFF
TGTGCCAGCAGCTTGGAAAGCGGGGCCCGCTACAATGAGCAGTTCTTC
>TRBJ2-2|.|.|TRBV5-1
CASSLASVGNTGELFF
TGCGCCAGCAGCTTGGCCTCAGTGGGGAACACCGGGGAGCTGTTTTTT
>TRBJ1-5|.|.|TRBV19
CASRSGGVRAQHF
TGTGCCAGTAGATCGGGGGGCGTTCGGGCCCAGCATTTT
>TRBJ2-5|.|.|TRBV29-1
CSVDGGGQETQYF
TGCAGCGTCGATGGAGGGGGGCAGGAGACCCAGTACTTC
>TRBJ2-1|TRBD2|.|TRBV5-1
CASSDGLVEEQFF
TGCGCCAGCAGCGACGGACTAGTAGAAGAGCAGTTCTTC
>TRBJ2-3|TRBD2|.|TRBV28
CASSFSSGHTDTQYF
TGTGCCAGCAGTTTCTCTAGCGGACACACAGATACGCAGTATTTT
>TRBJ2-3|.|.|TRBV7-3
CASSSTGDTQYF
TGTGCCAGCAGCTCTACGGGCGATACGCAGTATTTT
>TRBJ1-2|TRBD1|once|TRBV28
CASRRDSYYGYTF
TGTGCCAGCAGACGGGACAGCTACTATGGCTACACCTTC
>TRBJ2-1|TRBD2|.|TRBV4-1
CASSQHVLAGEINEQFF
TGCGCCAGCAGCCAACACGTCCTAGCGGGAGAGATTAATGAGCAGTTCTTC
>TRBJ2-7|TRBD2|once|TRBV28
CASRLAGPSEQYF
TGTGCCAGTCGACTAGCGGGACCTTCCGAGCAGTACTTC
>TRBJ1-5|.|.|TRBV7-2
CASSLDNQPQHF
TGTGCCAGCAGCTTAGACAATCAGCCCCAGCATTTT
>TRBJ1-2|.|.|TRBV27
CASSSPGVGYTF
TGTGCCAGCAGTTCTCCCGGGGTTGGCTACACCTTC
>TRBJ1-1|.|.|TRBV9
CASSPRWGNTEAFF
TGTGCCAGCAGCCCCCGGTGGGGGAACACTGAAGCTTTCTTT
>TRBJ2-1|.|once|TRBV5-6
CASSLASGGDEQFF
TGTGCCAGCAGCTTGGCTTCCGGTGGCGATGAGCAGTTCTTC
>TRBJ2-3|TRBD2|.|TRBV27
CASSLSGVGGYTQYF
TGTGCCAGCAGTTTATCGGGGGTGGGAGGGTATACGCAGTATTTT
>TRBJ2-7|.|.|TRBV6-6
CASRTHSDGSYEQYF
TGTGCCAGCAGAACACACTCCGACGGCTCCTACGAGCAGTACTTC
>TRBJ2-2|.|.|TRBV3-1/TRBV3-2
CASSQDIGSTGELFF
TGTGCCAGCAGCCAAGATATTGGATCCACCGGGGAGCTGTTTTTT
>TRBJ2-6|.|.|TRBV5-1
CASRQTGSGANVLTF
TGCGCCAGCAGACAAACAGGGTCTGGGGCCAACGTCCTGACTTTC
>TRBJ2-7|.|.|TRBV7-2
CASSPPENPYEQYF
TGTGCCAGCAGCCCACCGGAGAATCCCTACGAGCAGTACTTC
>TRBJ2-7|TRBD2|.|TRBV4-2
CASSQSAAGRGEQYF
TGTGCCAGCAGCCAATCCGCAGCGGGACGAGGCGAGCAGTACTTC
>TRBJ2-2|.|.|TRBV6-2/TRBV6-3
CASRPSWTGELFF
TGTGCCAGCAGGCCTTCTTGGACCGGGGAGCTGTTTTTT
>TRBJ2-7|TRBD2|.|TRBV2
CASRGTSGSSEQYF
TGTGCCAGCAGAGGGACTAGCGGGAGCTCCGAGCAGTACTTC
>TRBJ1-1|TRBD1|.|TRBV6-1
CASSEGQGAPMNTEAFF
TGTGCCAGCAGTGAGGGACAGGGGGCACCCATGAACACTGAAGCTTTCTTT
>TRBJ2-7|.|.|TRBV5-4
CASSLGSPFSYEQYF
TGTGCCAGCAGCTTAGGTAGTCCATTCTCCTACGAGCAGTACTTC
>TRBJ1-3|.|.|TRBV28
CATQWGSGNTIYF
TGTGCCACCCAGTGGGGGTCTGGAAACACCATATATTTT
>TRBJ1-4|.|.|TRBV25-1
CASCPATGGNEKLFF
TGTGCCAGCTGCCCCGCGACAGGAGGTAATGAAAAACTGTTTTTT
>TRBJ2-5|.|.|TRBV4-3
CASSQEFGSQETQYF
TGCGCCAGCAGCCAAGAATTTGGCAGCCAAGAGACCCAGTACTTC
>TRBJ1-1|.|.|TRBV18
CASSQGTDTEAFF
TGTGCCAGCTCACAAGGGACGGACACTGAAGCTTTCTTT
>TRBJ1-6|.|few|TRBV6-5
CASHRGLGSPLHF
TGTGCCAGCCATAGGGGTTTAGGGTCACCCCTCCACTTT
>TRBJ2-7|.|.|TRBV2
CASSEINEQYF
TGTGCCAGCAGTGAAATCAACGAGCAGTACTTC
>TRBJ1-6|.|.|TRBV18
CASSPANNSPLHF
TGTGCCAGCTCACCGGCCAATAATTCACCCCTCCACTTT
>TRBJ1-2|.|.|TRBV10-2
CASSESHQGGYGYTF
TGCGCCAGCAGTGAGTCGCATCAGGGCGGGTATGGCTACACCTTC
>TRBJ2-1|TRBD2|few|TRBV27
CASSPWTSGTYNEQFF
TGTGCCAGCAGCCCGTGGACTAGCGGGACCTACAATGAGCAGTTCTTC
>TRBJ2-1|.|.|TRBV7-8
CASSLVVPQGEQFF
TGTGCCAGCAGCTTAGTAGTTCCCCAGGGTGAGCAGTTCTTC
>TRBJ2-7|.|.|TRBV5-1
CASSFSGGTPYEQYF
TGCGCCAGCAGTTTCTCAGGAGGCACCCCCTACGAGCAGTACTTC
>TRBJ2-7|TRBD2|.|TRBV7-8
CASSLGGGSWYEQYF
TGTGCCAGCAGCTTAGGAGGCGGGAGCTGGTACGAGCAGTACTTC
>TRBJ2-3|TRBD2|once|TRBV4-3
CASSQSLAGGGSTDTQYF
TGCGCCAGCAGCCAGTCCCTAGCGGGAGGAGGGAGCACAGATACGCAGTATTTT
>TRBJ1-6|.|few|TRBV12-3/TRBV12-4
CASSFGSPLHF
TGTGCCAGCAGTTTTGGTTCACCCCTCCACTTT
>TRBJ1-5|.|.|TRBV6-5
CASGGGNQPQHF
TGTGCCAGCGGAGGAGGGAATCAGCCCCAGCATTTT
>TRBJ2-5|.|.|TRBV20-1
CSATPEETQYF
TGCAGTGCTACCCCAGAAGAGACCCAGTACTTC
>TRBJ2-2|.|few|TRBV9
CASSGHGQTDTGELFF
TGTGCCAGCAGCGGCCACGGACAGACCGACACCGGGGAGCTGTTTTTT